This is a list of T cell receptor beta chains from one sample in a study of blood T cell repertoires in COVID-19. Only in-frame clones appear in the TCRdb table, and some are missing; sequencing was by immunoSEQ multiplex PCR. Of roughly 300,000 clones in the sample, around 90% were seen once. Sequenced: peripheral blood. Receptor source: a woman aged 25 to 39 with COVID-19, enrolled during active disease. CDR3s include the opening cysteine and the closing phenylalanine or tryptophan. The order of the fields is V gene, D gene, clone size, J gene, CDR3 protein, CDR3 DNA. D genes are given only for firm matches. The size entry is marked missing in some rows and otherwise reads once, few, many or a size class.

TRBV6-6	TRBD1	few	TRBJ1-4	CASSLTGGFEKLFF	TGTGCCAGCAGTTTGACAGGGGGTTTTGAAAAACTGTTTTTT
TRBV6-6	NA	once	TRBJ1-1	CASFRGSAEAFF	TGTGCCAGCTTTCGAGGTTCGGCTGAAGCTTTCTTT
TRBV6-2/TRBV6-3	NA	NA	TRBJ1-1	CASSYGGTEAFF	TGTGCCAGCAGTTACGGGGGGACTGAAGCTTTCTTT
TRBV4-1	TRBD2	NA	TRBJ2-2	CASSQGPGGRGELFF	TGCGCCAGCAGCCAAGGGCCGGGAGGGCGAGGGGAGCTGTTTTTT
TRBV9	TRBD1	NA	TRBJ1-2	CASSLTGDYGYTF	TGTGCCAGCAGCCTGACAGGGGACTATGGCTACACCTTC
TRBV30	TRBD1	NA	TRBJ1-1	CAWSTGVSTEAFF	TGTGCCTGGAGTACAGGGGTGAGCACTGAAGCTTTCTTT
TRBV19	NA	NA	TRBJ2-3	CASKNQRTSTDTQYF	TGTGCCAGTAAAAACCAGCGGACTAGCACAGATACGCAGTATTTT
TRBV24-1	TRBD2	NA	TRBJ2-2	CATSDWTSRRPGELFF	TGTGCCACCAGTGATTGGACTAGCAGAAGACCCGGGGAGCTGTTTTTT
TRBV3-1/TRBV3-2	TRBD1	NA	TRBJ2-7	CASSPGQGIYEQYF	TGTGCCAGCAGCCCGGGACAGGGGATCTACGAGCAGTACTTC
TRBV27	NA	NA	TRBJ2-7	CASSLIGSQYEQYF	TGTGCCAGCAGTTTGATCGGGAGTCAATACGAGCAGTACTTC
TRBV4-3	TRBD2	few	TRBJ2-1	CASSQDSYDPSGYHNEQFF	TGCGCCAGCAGCCAAGATTCCTATGACCCTAGCGGGTACCACAATGAGCAGTTCTTC
TRBV7-7	TRBD2	NA	TRBJ2-1	CASSLAGDYGGEQFF	TGTGCTAGCAGCTTAGCGGGGGACTATGGGGGTGAGCAGTTCTTC
TRBV4-1	NA	once	TRBJ2-3	CASSHGGTSTDTQYF	TGCGCCAGCAGCCACGGGGGTACTAGCACAGATACGCAGTATTTT
TRBV11-2	TRBD2	once	TRBJ2-7	CASSLDVGLAEAYEQYF	TGTGCCAGCAGCTTAGACGTCGGACTAGCGGAAGCCTACGAGCAGTACTTC
TRBV6-6	TRBD2	NA	TRBJ2-1	CASSYSSGRAYNEQFF	TGTGCCAGCAGTTACTCCAGCGGGAGGGCCTACAATGAGCAGTTCTTC
TRBV3-1/TRBV3-2	NA	NA	TRBJ2-1	CASSPPTGEMDNEQFF	TGTGCCAGCAGCCCCCCGACGGGAGAAATGGACAATGAGCAGTTCTTC
TRBV28	NA	NA	TRBJ1-5	CASRPLTQGPQHF	TGTGCCAGCAGACCTCTGACGCAGGGGCCCCAGCATTTT
TRBV12-3/TRBV12-4	NA	NA	TRBJ1-2	CASSLQGGLGYTF	TGTGCCAGCAGTTTACAGGGCGGTCTCGGCTACACCTTC
TRBV29-1	TRBD2	NA	TRBJ2-7	CSVTGLAGGNEQYF	TGCAGCGTGACTGGACTAGCGGGAGGGAACGAGCAGTACTTC
TRBV28	NA	NA	TRBJ1-6	CASSLSAGVNSPLHF	TGTGCCAGCAGTTTATCGGCAGGCGTCAATTCACCCCTCCACTTT
TRBV18	NA	few	TRBJ1-1	CASSPSVYEAFF	TGTGCCAGCTCACCATCCGTGTATGAAGCTTTCTTT
TRBV7-3	TRBD1	NA	TRBJ2-3	CASSPQGQGGADTQYF	TGTGCCAGCAGCCCACAGGGACAGGGGGGCGCAGATACGCAGTATTTT
TRBV19	NA	NA	TRBJ1-5	CASGRNSNQPQHF	TGTGCCAGTGGGAGGAATAGCAATCAGCCCCAGCATTTT
TRBV6-1	TRBD1	NA	TRBJ2-7	CASSEPWTGYLEQYF	TGTGCCAGCAGTGAACCCTGGACAGGGTACCTCGAGCAGTACTTC
TRBV7-3	TRBD2	NA	TRBJ2-1	CASSPTAGGYNEQFF	TGTGCCAGCAGCCCAACAGCGGGAGGTTACAATGAGCAGTTCTTC
TRBV28	NA	NA	TRBJ2-3	CASTREWDTDTQYF	TGTGCCAGCACCAGGGAATGGGACACAGATACGCAGTATTTT
TRBV12-3/TRBV12-4	NA	NA	TRBJ1-2	CASSTGLRYGYTF	TGTGCCAGCAGTACCGGTTTGAGGTATGGCTACACCTTC
TRBV27	NA	NA	TRBJ2-1	CASSLSRTEQFF	TGTGCCAGCAGTTTATCACGGACAGAGCAGTTCTTC
TRBV6-1	TRBD1	NA	TRBJ1-4	CASSERGQGSRGVFF	TGTGCCAGCAGTGAAAGGGGACAGGGCTCCCGGGGGGTGTTTTTT
TRBV6-5	NA	NA	TRBJ1-2	CASGRGSRGYTF	TGTGCCAGCGGGAGGGGATCTAGGGGCTACACCTTC
TRBV24-1	TRBD1	NA	TRBJ2-4	CATSDPTGGNIQYF	TGTGCCACCAGTGACCCTACAGGGGGAAACATTCAGTACTTC
TRBV12-3/TRBV12-4	NA	NA	TRBJ1-5	CASSFAGDQPQHF	TGTGCCAGCAGCTTCGCCGGGGATCAGCCCCAGCATTTT
TRBV6-6	NA	NA	TRBJ2-7	CASSPDYEQYF	TGTGCCAGCAGCCCAGATTACGAGCAGTACTTC
TRBV5-1	TRBD2	NA	TRBJ2-1	CASSLTGGLNEQFF	TGCGCCAGCAGCTTGACGGGAGGGTTGAATGAGCAGTTCTTC
TRBV10-1	TRBD1	NA	TRBJ1-6	CASRGTGDSPLHF	TGCGCCAGCAGGGGGACAGGGGATTCACCCCTCCACTTT
TRBV10-2	NA	NA	TRBJ1-1	CASRETGENTEAFF	TGCGCCAGCCGAGAGACAGGTGAGAACACTGAAGCTTTCTTT
TRBV7-9	NA	NA	TRBJ1-6	CASSFRASSYNSPLHF	TGTGCCAGCAGCTTCCGAGCAAGCTCCTATAATTCACCCCTCCACTTT
TRBV3-1/TRBV3-2	NA	NA	TRBJ2-2	CASSENAGFGELFF	TGTGCCAGCAGCGAAAATGCGGGGTTCGGGGAGCTGTTTTTT
TRBV18	NA	NA	TRBJ2-7	CASSPENPYEQYF	TGTGCCAGCTCACCAGAGAATCCCTACGAGCAGTACTTC
TRBV10-1	NA	NA	TRBJ1-2	CASSAVYGYTF	TGCGCCAGCAGTGCCGTCTATGGCTACACCTTC
TRBV2	TRBD2	NA	TRBJ2-3	CASSAWRESTDTQYF	TGTGCCAGCAGTGCTTGGCGGGAGAGCACAGATACGCAGTATTTT
TRBV7-8	NA	NA	TRBJ2-1	CASTSGTNSYNEQFF	TGTGCCAGCACTTCCGGGACAAACTCCTACAATGAGCAGTTCTTC
TRBV2	NA	NA	TRBJ1-6	CASSGASPTNNSPLHF	TGTGCCAGCAGTGGGGCCAGCCCTACCAATAATTCACCCCTCCACTTT
TRBV7-2	TRBD1	NA	TRBJ2-7	CASSLDRGRDEQYF	TGTGCCAGCAGCTTGGACAGGGGAAGGGACGAGCAGTACTTC
TRBV29-1	TRBD1	NA	TRBJ2-2	CSVPVGTGTTNTGELFF	TGCAGCGTTCCAGTAGGGACAGGTACTACGAACACCGGGGAGCTGTTTTTT
TRBV7-9	NA	NA	TRBJ1-1	CASSLGQNTEAFF	TGTGCCAGCAGCCTCGGACAGAACACTGAAGCTTTCTTT
TRBV6-5	NA	once	TRBJ1-3	CASSRREGSGNTIYF	TGTGCCAGCAGTCGAAGGGAGGGCTCTGGAAACACCATATATTTT
TRBV9	NA	NA	TRBJ1-1	CASSPLTGGSPEAFF	TGTGCCAGCAGCCCTCTTACCGGGGGGAGTCCTGAAGCTTTCTTT
TRBV18	TRBD1	once	TRBJ1-2	CASSPAGQGGYGYTF	TGTGCCAGCTCACCGGCGGGACAGGGTGGCTATGGCTACACCTTC